Below, 2 T cell receptor beta chains from the same sample are listed, as sequenced in a study of T cell changes during pregnancy in multiple sclerosis. Sequenced by immunoSEQ multiplex PCR; TCRdb stores in-frame clones only, minus some. The data contain about 74,000 clones, approximately 92% of them singletons. Material: peripheral blood, obtained after pregnancy. Receptors originate from a female donor in good health, enrolled as a control in a pregnancy study.

The chain combines TRBV4-1 with TRBJ2-7; D is uncertain. The CDR3 runs 14 residues. Trimming took off 3 bases at V and 0 bases at J, with 9 bases between the two ends. The germline V gene has CDR1 MGHRA and CDR2 YSYEKL. The CDR3 nucleotides are TGCGCCAGCAGCCAGACAACCAGCTCCTACGAGCAGTACTTC. The encoded protein is CASSQTTSSYEQYF.

The chain couples TRBV7-8 to TRBJ2-1; 7 nucleotides agree with TRBD2. The CDR3 consists of 18 residues. Germline CDR1 is SGHVS and CDR2 is FQNEAQ. The V and J ends lost 6 bases and 1 base, in that order; junction bases with no gene match: 15. For the CDR3, the DNA is TGTGCCAGCAGTGCTGGGAGATTGGGGGGGGAATCCTACAATGAGCAGTTCTTC. It yields the protein CASSAGRLGGESYNEQFF. Combining the CDR3 with reference TRBV7-8 and TRBJ2-1 gives the whole variable domain GAGVSQSPRYKVAKRGQDVALRCDPISGHVSLFWYQQALGQGPEFLTYFQNEAQLDKSGLPSDRFFAERPEGSVSTLKIQRTQQEDSAVYLCASSAGRLGGESYNEQFFGPGTRLTVL.